Listed below are T cell receptor beta chains from one sample, sequenced in a study of cytomegalovirus exposure and HLA in healthy donors. Assay used: immunoSEQ multiplex PCR; TCRdb lists only in-frame clones, some missing. The repertoire consists of around 110,000 clones, with around three quarters occurring once and the leading ten covering 4.2%. Sequenced: PBMCs. All receptors come from a male donor in good health and CMV-seronegative. Both conserved end residues are part of each CDR3. D genes are given only for firm matches.

V: TRBV6-4
D: TRBD1
J: TRBJ1-6
CDR3: CASSDFTGGNSPLHF

V: TRBV19
D: .
J: TRBJ2-3
CDR3: CASSIGGPSTDTQYF

V: TRBV11-2
D: TRBD1
J: TRBJ1-2
CDR3: CASSLGQGKGGYTF

V: TRBV7-2
D: .
J: TRBJ2-3
CDR3: CASSGVGLTDTQYF

V: TRBV7-8
D: TRBD1
J: TRBJ1-2
CDR3: CASSTDRVTPGYTF

V: TRBV4-1
D: TRBD1
J: TRBJ2-1
CDR3: CASTPDRARNEQFF

V: TRBV7-6
D: .
J: TRBJ2-7
CDR3: CASSLEDSGNYEQYF

V: TRBV10-3
D: TRBD1
J: TRBJ2-7
CDR3: CAIARGTGRYEQYF

V: TRBV6-5
D: .
J: TRBJ1-4
CDR3: CASSSPSSTNEKLFF

V: TRBV5-1
D: TRBD1
J: TRBJ1-2
CDR3: CASRPTGVANYGYTF

V: TRBV5-1
D: .
J: TRBJ2-7
CDR3: CASSFDNRVKYEQYF

V: TRBV2
D: .
J: TRBJ1-4
CDR3: CASSETYKREKLFF

V: TRBV9
D: .
J: TRBJ2-7
CDR3: CASSPRTILRSGSYEQYF

V: TRBV10-2
D: TRBD1
J: TRBJ2-1
CDR3: CASGTTGSAYNEQFF

V: TRBV7-2
D: TRBD1
J: TRBJ1-2
CDR3: CASSIDREYGYTF

V: TRBV25-1
D: .
J: TRBJ2-2
CDR3: CASSEIDTGELFF

V: TRBV11-2
D: .
J: TRBJ2-7
CDR3: CASSLVRGSYEQYF

V: TRBV28
D: TRBD1
J: TRBJ2-5
CDR3: CASSSGTGVGETQYF

V: TRBV10-1
D: .
J: TRBJ2-7
CDR3: CASSAGYEQYF

V: TRBV27
D: TRBD1
J: TRBJ2-3
CDR3: CASASRDRVTDTQYF

V: TRBV29-1
D: TRBD1
J: TRBJ1-4
CDR3: CSVARTGPNEKLFF

V: TRBV2
D: TRBD1
J: TRBJ1-5
CDR3: CASNGQGADQPQHF

V: TRBV6-6
D: .
J: TRBJ1-1
CDR3: CASTPKRTEAFF

V: TRBV4-1
D: .
J: TRBJ2-3
CDR3: CASSQAFSTDTQYF

V: TRBV30
D: .
J: TRBJ1-5
CDR3: CAWSLGQGYNQPQHF

V: TRBV28
D: .
J: TRBJ2-7
CDR3: CASSLLSPGRSSYEQYF

V: TRBV18
D: TRBD1
J: TRBJ2-5
CDR3: CASSPPQSGGVGETQYF

V: TRBV28
D: .
J: TRBJ2-3
CDR3: CASSPPRADTQYF

V: TRBV14
D: TRBD2
J: TRBJ2-1
CDR3: CASSNPTIPGTSGSLDVNEQFF

V: TRBV9
D: .
J: TRBJ1-2
CDR3: CASSGLADGYTF

V: TRBV7-8
D: TRBD2
J: TRBJ2-7
CDR3: CASSLRRRAGEAYEQYF

V: TRBV28
D: .
J: TRBJ2-7
CDR3: CATRQVGYEQYF

V: TRBV19
D: TRBD1
J: TRBJ1-5
CDR3: CASSPSDRGNQPQHF

V: TRBV7-2
D: TRBD1
J: TRBJ2-7
CDR3: CASSLKVAGTGGSSYEQYF

V: TRBV7-9
D: .
J: TRBJ1-1
CDR3: CASSSSGFEHEAFF

V: TRBV6-1
D: TRBD2
J: TRBJ2-3
CDR3: CATSSGRGTDTQYF

V: TRBV7-8
D: .
J: TRBJ2-2
CDR3: CASSRRTPRNTGELFF

V: TRBV4-2
D: .
J: TRBJ2-5
CDR3: CASSQGGRGGQETQYF

V: TRBV6-1
D: .
J: TRBJ2-7
CDR3: CASSEISGSYEQYF